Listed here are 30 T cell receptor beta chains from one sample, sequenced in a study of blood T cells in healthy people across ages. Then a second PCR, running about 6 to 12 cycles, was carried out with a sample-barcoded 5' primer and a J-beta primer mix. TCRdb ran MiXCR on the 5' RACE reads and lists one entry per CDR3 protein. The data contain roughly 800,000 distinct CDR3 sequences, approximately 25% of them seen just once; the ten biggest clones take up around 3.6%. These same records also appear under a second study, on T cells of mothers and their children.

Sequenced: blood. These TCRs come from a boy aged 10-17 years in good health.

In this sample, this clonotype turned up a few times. The CDR3 is CASSYPASSMNTEAFF. As DNA, the CDR3 is TGTGCCAGCAGTTACCCAGCGAGCAGCATGAACACTGAAGCTTTCTTT. This sequence joins TRBV6-2 or TRBV6-3 and TRBJ1-1; D gene ambiguous. The germline CDR1 and CDR2 sequences are MNHEY and SVGEGT. The V end lost 2 bases, the J end lost 0 bases, and 13 bases lay between the germline ends. The CDR3 length is 16 residues.

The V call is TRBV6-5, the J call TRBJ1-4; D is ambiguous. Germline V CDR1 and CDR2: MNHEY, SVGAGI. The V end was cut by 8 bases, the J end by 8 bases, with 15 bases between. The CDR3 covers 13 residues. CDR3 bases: TGTGCCAGCTCGACCTTAACGGGCGAAAAACTGTTTTTT. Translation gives CASSTLTGEKLFF.

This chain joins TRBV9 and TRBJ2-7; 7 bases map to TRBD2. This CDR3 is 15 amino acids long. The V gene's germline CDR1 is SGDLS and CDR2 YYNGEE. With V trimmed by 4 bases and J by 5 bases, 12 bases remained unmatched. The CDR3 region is CASSPWGGSGNEQYF. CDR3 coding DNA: TGTGCCAGCAGCCCCTGGGGGGGATCAGGTAACGAGCAGTACTTC. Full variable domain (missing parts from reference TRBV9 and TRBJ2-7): DSGVTQTPKHLITATGQRVTLRCSPRSGDLSVYWYQQSLDQGLQFLIQYYNGEERAKGNILERFSAQQFPDLHSELNLSSLELGDSALYFCASSPWGGSGNEQYFGPGTRLTVT.

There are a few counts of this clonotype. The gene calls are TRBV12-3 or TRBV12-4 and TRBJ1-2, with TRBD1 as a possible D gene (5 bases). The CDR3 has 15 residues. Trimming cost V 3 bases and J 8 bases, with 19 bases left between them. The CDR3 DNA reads TGTGCCAGCAGTTTTGTGGGGCAGGGATCGTGGGGCTACACCTTC. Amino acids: CASSFVGQGSWGYTF.

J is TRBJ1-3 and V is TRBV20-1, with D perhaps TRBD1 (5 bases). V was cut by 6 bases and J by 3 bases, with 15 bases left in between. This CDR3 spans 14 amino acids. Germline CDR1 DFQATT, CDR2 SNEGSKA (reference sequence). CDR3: CSAPATVLGNTIYF. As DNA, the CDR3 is TGCAGTGCGCCCGCGACAGTCCTTGGAAACACCATATATTTT.

CDR3 DNA: TGTGCCAGCAGTGAATACCGGCAGGGGGCTTTCTTT. It codes for CASSEYRQGAFF. V usage is TRBV25-1 and J usage is TRBJ1-1; D possibly corresponds to TRBD1 (6 bases). Germline CDR1 MGHDK, CDR2 SYGVNS. The CDR3 is made up of 12 amino acids. V lost 0 bases and J lost 11, with 10 bases in between.

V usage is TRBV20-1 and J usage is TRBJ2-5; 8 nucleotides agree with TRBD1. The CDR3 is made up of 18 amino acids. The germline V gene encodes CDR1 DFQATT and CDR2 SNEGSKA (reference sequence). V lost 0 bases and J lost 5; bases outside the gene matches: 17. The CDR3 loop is CSARDFRGQGAWKETQYF. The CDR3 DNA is TGCAGTGCTAGAGATTTCCGGGGGCAGGGGGCGTGGAAGGAGACCCAGTACTTC.

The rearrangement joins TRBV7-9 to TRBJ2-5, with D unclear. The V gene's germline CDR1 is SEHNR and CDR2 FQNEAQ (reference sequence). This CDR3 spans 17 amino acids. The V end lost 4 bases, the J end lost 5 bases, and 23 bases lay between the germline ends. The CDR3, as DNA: TGTGCCAGCAGCTCGAACCTTTTGTCTGGGAATGGGGAGACCCAGTACTTC. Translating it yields CASSSNLLSGNGETQYF.

This chain's CDR3 is CASNAGGDTQYF. Written as DNA, the CDR3 is TGTGCCAGCAACGCCGGAGGAGATACGCAGTATTTT. This chain uses TRBV9 with TRBJ2-3, with D perhaps TRBD2 (5 bases). The germline CDR1 and CDR2 sequences are SGDLS and YYNGEE. V lost 6 bases, J lost 5 bases, and 10 bases lay in between. CDR3 length: 12 amino acids.

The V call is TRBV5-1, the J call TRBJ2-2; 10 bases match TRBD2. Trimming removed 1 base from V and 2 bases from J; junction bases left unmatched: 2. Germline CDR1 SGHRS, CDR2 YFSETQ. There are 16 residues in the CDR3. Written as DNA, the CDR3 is TGCGCCAGCAGCTTGAGCGGGGGGGAAAACACCGGGGAGCTGTTTTTT. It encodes CASSLSGGENTGELFF.

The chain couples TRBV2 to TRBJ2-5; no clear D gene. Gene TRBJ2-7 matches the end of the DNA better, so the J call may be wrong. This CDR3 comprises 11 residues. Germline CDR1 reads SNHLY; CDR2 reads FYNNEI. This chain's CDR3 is CASTQAYEQYF. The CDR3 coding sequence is TGTGCCAGCACCCAGGCCTACGAGCAGTACTTC.

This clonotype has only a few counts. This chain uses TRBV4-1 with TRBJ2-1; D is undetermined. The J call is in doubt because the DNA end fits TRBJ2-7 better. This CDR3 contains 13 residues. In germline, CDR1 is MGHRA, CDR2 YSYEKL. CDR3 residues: CASSQQDGYEQYF. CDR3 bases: TGCGCCAGCAGCCAACAGGACGGCTACGAGCAGTACTTC.

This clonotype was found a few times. CDR3 bases: TGTGCCAGCAGCCTGCAGGAGGTACCTGAGCAGTTCTTC. Protein sequence: CASSLQEVPEQFF. The chain has TRBV6-2 or TRBV6-3 and TRBJ2-5; TRBD2 might be the D (5 bases). The end of the DNA fits TRBJ2-1 better, so the J call may be wrong. In germline, CDR1 is MNHEY, CDR2 SVGEGT. The CDR3 totals 13 residues.

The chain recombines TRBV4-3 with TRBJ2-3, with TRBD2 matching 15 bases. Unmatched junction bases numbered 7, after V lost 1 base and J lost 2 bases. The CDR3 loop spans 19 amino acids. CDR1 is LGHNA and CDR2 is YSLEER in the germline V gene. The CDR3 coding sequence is TGCGCCAGCAGCCAAGGGACTAGCGGGAGGGCCGATCCCACAGATACGCAGTATTTT. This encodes CASSQGTSGRADPTDTQYF.

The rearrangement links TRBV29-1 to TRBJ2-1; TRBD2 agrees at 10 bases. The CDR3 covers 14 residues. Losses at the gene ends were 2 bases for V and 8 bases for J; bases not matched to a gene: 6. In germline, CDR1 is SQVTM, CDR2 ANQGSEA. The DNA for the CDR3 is TGCAGCGTTGAAAGGTCTAGCGGGAGTGATGAGCAGTTCTTC. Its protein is CSVERSSGSDEQFF.

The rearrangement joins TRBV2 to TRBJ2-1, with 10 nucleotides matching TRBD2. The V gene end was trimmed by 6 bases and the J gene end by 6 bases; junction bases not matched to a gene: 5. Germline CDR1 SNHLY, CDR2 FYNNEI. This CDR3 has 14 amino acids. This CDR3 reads CASSPERGGNEQFF. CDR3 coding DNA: TGTGCCAGCAGCCCCGAGCGGGGGGGCAATGAGCAGTTCTTC.

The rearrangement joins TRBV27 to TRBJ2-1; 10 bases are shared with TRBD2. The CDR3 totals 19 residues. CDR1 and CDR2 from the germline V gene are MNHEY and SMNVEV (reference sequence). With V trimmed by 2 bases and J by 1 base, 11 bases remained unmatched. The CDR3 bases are TGTGCCAGCAGTTTAAGTCCTAGCGGGAGTAAGAAGTCCTACAATGAGCAGTTCTTC. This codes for CASSLSPSGSKKSYNEQFF.

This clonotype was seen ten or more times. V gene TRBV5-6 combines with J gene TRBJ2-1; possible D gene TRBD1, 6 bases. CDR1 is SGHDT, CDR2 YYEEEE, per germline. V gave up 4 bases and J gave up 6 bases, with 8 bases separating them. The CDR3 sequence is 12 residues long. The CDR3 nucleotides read TGTGCCAGCAGCCTGGACAGCAATGAGCAGTTCTTC. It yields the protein CASSLDSNEQFF.

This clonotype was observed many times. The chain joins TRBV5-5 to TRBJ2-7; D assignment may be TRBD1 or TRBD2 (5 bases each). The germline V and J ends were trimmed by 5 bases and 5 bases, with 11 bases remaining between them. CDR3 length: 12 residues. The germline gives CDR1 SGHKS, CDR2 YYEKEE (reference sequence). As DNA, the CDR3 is TGTGCCAGCAGTCCTCAGGGAGACGAGCAGTACTTC. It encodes CASSPQGDEQYF.

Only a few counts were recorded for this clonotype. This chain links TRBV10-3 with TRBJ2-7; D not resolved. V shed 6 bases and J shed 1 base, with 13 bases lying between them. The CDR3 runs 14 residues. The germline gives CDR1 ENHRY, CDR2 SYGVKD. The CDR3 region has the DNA TGTGCCATCAGCGCCCTACGGCGTTCCTACGAGCAGTACTTC. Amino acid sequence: CAISALRRSYEQYF.

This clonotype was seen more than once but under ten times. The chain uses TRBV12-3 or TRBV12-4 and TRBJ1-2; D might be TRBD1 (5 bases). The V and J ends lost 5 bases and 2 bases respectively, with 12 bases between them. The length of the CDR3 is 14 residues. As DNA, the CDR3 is TGTGCCAGCAGTACGAGGCGGGGGAACTATGGCTACACCTTC. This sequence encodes CASSTRRGNYGYTF.

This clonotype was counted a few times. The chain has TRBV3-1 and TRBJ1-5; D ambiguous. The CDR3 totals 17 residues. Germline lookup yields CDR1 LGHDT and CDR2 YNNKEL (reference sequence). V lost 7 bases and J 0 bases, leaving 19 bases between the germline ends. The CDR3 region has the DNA TGTGCCAGCATCACCGGGAATCGCTTATATAGCAATCAGCCCCAGCATTTT. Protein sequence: CASITGNRLYSNQPQHF. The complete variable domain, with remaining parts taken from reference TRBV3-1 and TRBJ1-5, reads DTAVSQTPKYLVTQMGNDKSIKCEQNLGHDTMYWYKQDSKKFLKIMFSYNNKELIINETVPNRFSPKSPDKAHLNLHINSLELGDSAVYFCASITGNRLYSNQPQHFGDGTRLSIL.

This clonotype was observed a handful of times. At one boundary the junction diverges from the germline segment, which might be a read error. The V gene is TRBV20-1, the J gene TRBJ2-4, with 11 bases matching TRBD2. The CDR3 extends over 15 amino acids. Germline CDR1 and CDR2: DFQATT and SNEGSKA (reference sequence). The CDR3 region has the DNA TGCAGTGCTAGGGCTAGCGGGGGGACCAAGAACATTCAGTACTTC. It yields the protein CSARASGGTKNIQYF.

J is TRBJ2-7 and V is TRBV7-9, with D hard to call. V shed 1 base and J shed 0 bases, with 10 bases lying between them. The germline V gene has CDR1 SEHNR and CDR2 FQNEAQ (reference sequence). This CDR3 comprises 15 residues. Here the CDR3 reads CASSLDAGFSYEQYF. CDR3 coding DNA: TGTGCCAGCAGCTTAGATGCAGGTTTCTCCTACGAGCAGTACTTC.

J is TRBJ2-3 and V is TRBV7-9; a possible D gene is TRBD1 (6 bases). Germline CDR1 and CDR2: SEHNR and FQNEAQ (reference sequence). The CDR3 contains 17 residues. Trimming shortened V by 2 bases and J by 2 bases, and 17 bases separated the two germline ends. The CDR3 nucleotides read TGTGCCAGCAGCTTATTAGGGGGAGCTAAGATCACAGATACGCAGTATTTT. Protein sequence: CASSLLGGAKITDTQYF.

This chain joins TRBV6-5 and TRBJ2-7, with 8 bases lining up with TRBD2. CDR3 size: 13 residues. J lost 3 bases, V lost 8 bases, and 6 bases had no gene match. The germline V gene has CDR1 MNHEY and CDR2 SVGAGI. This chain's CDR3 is CASRGGAVYEQYF. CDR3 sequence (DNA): TGTGCCAGCCGGGGGGGGGCGGTCTACGAGCAGTACTTC.

CDR3 sequence: CAGDSQETQYF. The CDR3 DNA is TGTGCCGGGGACTCACAAGAGACCCAGTACTTC. The chain uses TRBV27 and TRBJ2-5; D may be TRBD2 (6 bases). The V gene lost 11 bases and the J gene lost 2 bases, with 9 bases spanning the gap. This CDR3 region has 11 residues. The V gene's germline CDR1 is MNHEY and CDR2 SMNVEV (reference sequence).

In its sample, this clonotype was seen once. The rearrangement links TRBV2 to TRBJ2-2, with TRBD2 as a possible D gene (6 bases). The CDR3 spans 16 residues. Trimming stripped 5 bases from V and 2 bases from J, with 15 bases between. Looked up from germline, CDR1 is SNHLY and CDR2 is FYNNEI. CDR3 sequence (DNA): TGTGCCAGCAGTCAAGAATCGGGGGTAAACACCGGGGAGCTGTTTTTT. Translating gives CASSQESGVNTGELFF. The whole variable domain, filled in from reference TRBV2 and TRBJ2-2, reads EPEVTQTPSHQVTQMGQEVILRCVPISNHLYFYWYRQILGQKVEFLVSFYNNEISEKSEIFDDQFSVERPDGSNFTLKIRSTKLEDSAMYFCASSQESGVNTGELFFGEGSRLTVL.

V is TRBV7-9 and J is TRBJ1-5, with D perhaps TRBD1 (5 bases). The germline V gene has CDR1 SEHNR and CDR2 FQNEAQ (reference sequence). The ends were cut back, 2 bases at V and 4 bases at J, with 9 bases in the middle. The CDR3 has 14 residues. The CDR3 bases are TGTGCCAGCAGCTTAACGGCAGGGAATCAGCCCCAGCATTTT. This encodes CASSLTAGNQPQHF.

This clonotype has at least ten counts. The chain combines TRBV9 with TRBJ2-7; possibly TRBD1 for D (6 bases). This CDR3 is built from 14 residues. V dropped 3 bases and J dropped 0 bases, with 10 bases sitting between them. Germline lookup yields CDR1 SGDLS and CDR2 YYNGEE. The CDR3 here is CASSGTVFSYEQYF. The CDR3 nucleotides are TGTGCCAGCAGCGGGACAGTTTTCTCCTACGAGCAGTACTTC.